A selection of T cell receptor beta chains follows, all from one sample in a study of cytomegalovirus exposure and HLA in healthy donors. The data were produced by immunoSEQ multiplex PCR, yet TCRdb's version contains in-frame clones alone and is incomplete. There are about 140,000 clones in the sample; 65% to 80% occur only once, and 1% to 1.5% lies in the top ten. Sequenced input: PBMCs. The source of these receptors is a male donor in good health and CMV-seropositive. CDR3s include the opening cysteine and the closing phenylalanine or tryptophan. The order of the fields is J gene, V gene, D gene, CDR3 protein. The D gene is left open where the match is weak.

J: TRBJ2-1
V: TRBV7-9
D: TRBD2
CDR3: CASSFESSGRVAYNEQFF

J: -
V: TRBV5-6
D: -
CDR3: CASSLGGDSYEQYF

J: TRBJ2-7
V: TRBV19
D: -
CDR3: CASSIGGSALSYEQYF

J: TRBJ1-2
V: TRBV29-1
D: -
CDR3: CSVDSGGRANYGCTF

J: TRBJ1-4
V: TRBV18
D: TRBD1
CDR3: CASSQGQGWEKLFF

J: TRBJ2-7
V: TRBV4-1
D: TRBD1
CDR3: CASSQRDGDSSYEQYF

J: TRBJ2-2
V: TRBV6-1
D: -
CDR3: CASSEVTVGELFF

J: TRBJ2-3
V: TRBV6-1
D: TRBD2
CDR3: CASRGLAASTDTQYF

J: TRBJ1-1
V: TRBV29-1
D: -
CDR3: CSVETRTEAFF

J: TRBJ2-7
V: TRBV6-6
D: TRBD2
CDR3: CASRLGLVNYEQYF

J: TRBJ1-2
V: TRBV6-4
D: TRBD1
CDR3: CASSDVPGQGTPEVNYGYTF

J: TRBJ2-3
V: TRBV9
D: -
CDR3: CASSVAGWTDTQYF

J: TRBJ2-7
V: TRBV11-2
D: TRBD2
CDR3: CASSLAGLADYEQYF

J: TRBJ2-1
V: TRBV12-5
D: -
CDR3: CASGAQGRGGLGSYNEQFF

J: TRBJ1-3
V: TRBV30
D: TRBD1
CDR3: CALGQMGNTIYF

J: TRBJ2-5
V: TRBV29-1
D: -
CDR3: CSVEMRSRMVRETQYF

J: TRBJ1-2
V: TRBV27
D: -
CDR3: CAQDGENYGYTF

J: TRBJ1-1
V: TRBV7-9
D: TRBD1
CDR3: CASSLLDRGAEAFF

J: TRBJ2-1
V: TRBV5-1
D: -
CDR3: CASSLSPESGNEQFF

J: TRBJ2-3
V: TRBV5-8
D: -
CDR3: CASSLVAGTDTQYF

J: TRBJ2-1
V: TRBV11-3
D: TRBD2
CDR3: CASSLEWTSGSEQFF

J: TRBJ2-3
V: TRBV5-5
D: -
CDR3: CASSLGAGSGTDTQYF

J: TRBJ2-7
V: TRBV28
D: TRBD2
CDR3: CASSPGLAVYEQYF

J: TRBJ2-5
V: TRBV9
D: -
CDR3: CASSAAGSQETQYF

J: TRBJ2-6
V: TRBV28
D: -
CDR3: CATYSGANVLTF

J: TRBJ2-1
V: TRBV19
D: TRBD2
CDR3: CASAGLVYNEQFF

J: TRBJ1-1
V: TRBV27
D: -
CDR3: CASSPEGNRGTEAFF

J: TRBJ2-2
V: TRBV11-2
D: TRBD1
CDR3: CASSLRTGLTHTGELFF

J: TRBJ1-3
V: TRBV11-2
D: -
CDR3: CASSFGISGNTIYF

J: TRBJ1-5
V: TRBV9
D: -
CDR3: CASSVDGDSNQPQHF

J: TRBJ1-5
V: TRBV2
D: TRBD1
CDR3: CASSIDRVDQPQHF

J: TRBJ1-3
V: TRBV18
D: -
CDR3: CASSPSDAGGNTIYF

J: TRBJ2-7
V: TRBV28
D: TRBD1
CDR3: CASSLETGAYEQYF

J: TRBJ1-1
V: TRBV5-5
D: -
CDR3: CASSLVATMNTEAFF

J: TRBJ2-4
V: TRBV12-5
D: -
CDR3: CASGFSSKNIQYF

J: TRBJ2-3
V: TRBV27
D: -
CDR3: CASSLALRGTDTQYF

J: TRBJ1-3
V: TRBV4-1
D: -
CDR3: CASSQGPTGLSGNTIYF

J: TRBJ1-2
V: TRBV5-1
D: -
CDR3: CASSQDRNYGYTF

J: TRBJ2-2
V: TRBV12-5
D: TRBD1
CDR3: CASGLGGTGNTGELFF

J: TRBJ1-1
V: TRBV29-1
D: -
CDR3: CSVDRRDTNTEAFF

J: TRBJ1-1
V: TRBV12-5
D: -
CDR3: CASGLGTVAEAFF